This TCR beta chain was profiled in a study of identifying expanded T cells in peripheral blood. Method: immunoSEQ multiplex PCR; TCRdb's copy keeps in-frame clones and lacks some. The table has 100,000 to 150,000 clones, around 88% seen once. Findings and caveats of the study: Across healthy donors, higher total template counts meant significantly greater roughly 2-week count variance.

Turning to this clone: The antigen remains undetermined.

With V trimmed by 0 bases and J by 8 bases, 9 bases remained unmatched. The CDR3 is 17 residues long. Germline lookup yields CDR1 MGHRA and CDR2 YSYEKL. The chain carries TRBV4-1 and TRBJ2-3; the match to TRBD2 covers 12 bases. The sequencing input was blood. This TCR came from a person between 18 and 75 years old in good health. The CDR3 nucleotides are TGCGCCAGCAGCCAAGATGCGGCTAGCGGGGGGGCCCCTACGCAGTATTTT. This encodes CASSQDAASGGAPTQYF.